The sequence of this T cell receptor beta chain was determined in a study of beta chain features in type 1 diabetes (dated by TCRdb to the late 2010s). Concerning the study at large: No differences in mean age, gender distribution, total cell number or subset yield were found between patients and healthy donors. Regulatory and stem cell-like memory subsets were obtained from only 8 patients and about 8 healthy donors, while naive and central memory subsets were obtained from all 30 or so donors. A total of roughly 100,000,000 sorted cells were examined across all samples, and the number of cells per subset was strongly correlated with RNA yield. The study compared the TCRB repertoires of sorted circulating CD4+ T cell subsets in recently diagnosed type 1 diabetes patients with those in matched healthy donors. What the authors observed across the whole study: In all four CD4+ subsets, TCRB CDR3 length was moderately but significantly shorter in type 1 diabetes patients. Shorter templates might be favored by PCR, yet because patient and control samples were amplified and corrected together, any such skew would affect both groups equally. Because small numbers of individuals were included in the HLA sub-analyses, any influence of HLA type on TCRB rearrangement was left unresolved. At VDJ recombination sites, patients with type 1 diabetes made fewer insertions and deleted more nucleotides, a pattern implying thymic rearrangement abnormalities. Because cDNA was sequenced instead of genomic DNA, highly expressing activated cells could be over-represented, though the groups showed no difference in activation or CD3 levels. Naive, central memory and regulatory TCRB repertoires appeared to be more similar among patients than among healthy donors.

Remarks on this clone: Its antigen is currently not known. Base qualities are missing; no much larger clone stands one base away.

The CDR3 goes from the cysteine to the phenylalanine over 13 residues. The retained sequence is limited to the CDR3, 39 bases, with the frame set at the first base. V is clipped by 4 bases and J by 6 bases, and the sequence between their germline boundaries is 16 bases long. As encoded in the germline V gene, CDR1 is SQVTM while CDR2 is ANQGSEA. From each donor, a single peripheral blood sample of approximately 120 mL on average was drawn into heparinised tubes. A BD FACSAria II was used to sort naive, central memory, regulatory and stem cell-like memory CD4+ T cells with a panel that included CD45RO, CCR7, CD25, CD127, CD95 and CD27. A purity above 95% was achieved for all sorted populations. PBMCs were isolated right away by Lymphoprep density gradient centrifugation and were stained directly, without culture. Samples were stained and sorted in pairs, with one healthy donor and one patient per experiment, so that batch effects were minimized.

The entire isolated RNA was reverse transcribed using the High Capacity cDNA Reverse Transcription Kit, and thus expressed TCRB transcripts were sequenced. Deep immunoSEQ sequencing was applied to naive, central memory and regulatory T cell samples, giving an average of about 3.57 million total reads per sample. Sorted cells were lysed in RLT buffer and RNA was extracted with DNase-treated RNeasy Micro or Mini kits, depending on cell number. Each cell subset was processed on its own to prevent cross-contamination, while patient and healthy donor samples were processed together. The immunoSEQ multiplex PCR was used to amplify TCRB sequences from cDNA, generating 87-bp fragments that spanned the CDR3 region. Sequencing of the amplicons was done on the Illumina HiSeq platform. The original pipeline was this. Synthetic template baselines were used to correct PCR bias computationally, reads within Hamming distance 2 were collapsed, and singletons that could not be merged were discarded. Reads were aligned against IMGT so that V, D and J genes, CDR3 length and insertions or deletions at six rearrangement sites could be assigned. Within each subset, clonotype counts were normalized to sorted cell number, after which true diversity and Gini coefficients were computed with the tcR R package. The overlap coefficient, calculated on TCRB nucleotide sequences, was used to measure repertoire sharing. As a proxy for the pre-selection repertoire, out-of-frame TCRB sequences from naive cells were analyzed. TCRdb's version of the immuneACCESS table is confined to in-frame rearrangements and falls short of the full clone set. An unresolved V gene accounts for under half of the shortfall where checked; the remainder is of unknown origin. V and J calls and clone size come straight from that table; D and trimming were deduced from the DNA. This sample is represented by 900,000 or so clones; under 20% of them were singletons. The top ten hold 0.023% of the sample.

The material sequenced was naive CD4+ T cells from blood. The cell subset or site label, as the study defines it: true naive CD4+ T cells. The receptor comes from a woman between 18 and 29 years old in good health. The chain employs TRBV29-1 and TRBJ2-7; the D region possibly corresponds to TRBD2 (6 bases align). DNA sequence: TGCAGCGTTGGCTCGGGAGTCGGCGGCGAGCAGTACTTC. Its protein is CSVGSGVGGEQYF.